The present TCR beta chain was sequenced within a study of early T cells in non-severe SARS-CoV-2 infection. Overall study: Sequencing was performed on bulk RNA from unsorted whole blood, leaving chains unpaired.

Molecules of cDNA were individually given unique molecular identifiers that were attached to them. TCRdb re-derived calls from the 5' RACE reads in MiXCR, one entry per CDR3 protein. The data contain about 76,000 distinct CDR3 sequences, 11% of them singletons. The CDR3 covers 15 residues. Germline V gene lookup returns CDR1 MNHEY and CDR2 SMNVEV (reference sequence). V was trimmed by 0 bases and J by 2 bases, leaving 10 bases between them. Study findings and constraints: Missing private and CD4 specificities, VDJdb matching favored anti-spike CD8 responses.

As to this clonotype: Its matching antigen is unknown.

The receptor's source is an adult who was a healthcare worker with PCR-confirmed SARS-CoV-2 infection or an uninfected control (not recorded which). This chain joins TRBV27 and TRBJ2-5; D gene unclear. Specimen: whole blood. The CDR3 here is CASSLSRLGQETQYF. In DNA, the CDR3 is TGTGCCAGCAGTTTATCCCGGCTGGGGCAAGAGACCCAGTACTTC.